This T cell receptor beta chain originates from a study of T cells expressing NK-cell markers. Findings and limits, study-wide: Roughly 1.0-8% of CD8+ T cells in over 5 donors belonged to dominant NKG2C+ clonotypes.

From the 5' RACE reads, TCRdb lists one entry per CDR3 protein and no DNA. In all, the sample yields about 160,000 distinct CDR3 sequences. A word on this clonotype: Its antigen is unidentified.

Germline V gives CDR1 DFQATT, CDR2 SNEGSKA (reference sequence). The CDR3 spans 14 residues. This receptor was identified in a woman between 18 and 75 years old in good health. The rearrangement links TRBV20-1 to TRBJ2-5; with no DNA, the TCRdb D assignment of TRBD1 cannot be verified. Sequenced: blood T cells: a sorted CD56 or NKG2C T cell subset, CD4+ or CD8+ T cells, or bulk PBMC T cells (not recorded which). CDR3 region: CSARAGQGQETQYF.